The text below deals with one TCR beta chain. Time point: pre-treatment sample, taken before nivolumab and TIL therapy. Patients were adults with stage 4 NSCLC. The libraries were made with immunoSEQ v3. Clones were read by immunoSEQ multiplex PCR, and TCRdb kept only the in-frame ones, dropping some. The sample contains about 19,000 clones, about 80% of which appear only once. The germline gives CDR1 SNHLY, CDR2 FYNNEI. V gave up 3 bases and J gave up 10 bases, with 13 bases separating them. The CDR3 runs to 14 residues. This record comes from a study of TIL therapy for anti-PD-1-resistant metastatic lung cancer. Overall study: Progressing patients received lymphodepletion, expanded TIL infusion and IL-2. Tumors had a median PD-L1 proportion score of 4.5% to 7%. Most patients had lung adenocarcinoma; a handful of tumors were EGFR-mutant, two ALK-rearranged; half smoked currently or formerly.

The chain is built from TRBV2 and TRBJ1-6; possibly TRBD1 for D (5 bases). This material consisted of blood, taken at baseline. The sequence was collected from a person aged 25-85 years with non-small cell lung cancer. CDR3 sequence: CASSDAGIRSPLHF. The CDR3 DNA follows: TGTGCCAGCAGTGACGCAGGGATTCGGTCACCCCTCCACTTT.